This T cell receptor beta chain was sequenced for a study of regulatory T cells in long-lasting Graves disease. Study as a whole: The term persistent Graves' disease signified upward of 5 years on antithyroid drugs with positive TSH receptor antibodies.

Time point noted: persistent/refractory GD, antithyroid drugs over 5 years with positive TRAb. The TCR library was prepared using RNA isolated from PBMCs. American Thyroid Association guidelines were used to diagnose Graves' disease. General study points: Accuracy may have suffered from the small sample size. Persistent disease exhibited a predilection for TRBV28, TRBJ1-2 and TRBJ2-5.

The TCR beta library used iRepertoire HTBI primers with Arm-PCR amplification of CDR3. Using its own MiXCR run on the multiplex PCR reads, TCRdb lists one record per CDR3 protein. There are 400,000 to 500,000 distinct CDR3 sequences in the sample; under 25% occur only once, and roughly an eighth lies in the top ten. The CDR3 is made up of 12 amino acids. Trimming removed 8 bases from V and 4 bases from J, with 11 bases in between. The V gene's germline CDR1 is MDHEN and CDR2 SYDVKM. This clonotype showed up many times. Its antigen is unknown. The sequences come from peripheral blood mononuclear cells (PBMCs), collected when the disease was refractory, from a patient treated with antithyroid drugs. This chain uses TRBV28 with TRBJ1-2; D remains unclear. The receptor was isolated from a female donor with Graves disease. In DNA form, the CDR3 reads TGTGCCAGCCACAGTTTGGTCTATGGCTACACCTTC. Translating gives CASHSLVYGYTF.